These 5 T cell receptor beta chains originate from one sample sequenced in a study of breast tumors, draining lymph nodes, adjacent tissues. Axillary draining lymph nodes of breast cancer patients supplied the node samples. TCRdb passed the multiplex PCR reads through MiXCR, listing each CDR3 protein once. There are about 230,000 distinct CDR3 sequences in the sample; about a third occur only once, and 1.4% lies in the top ten. Material for sequencing was axillary lymph node tissue. The source is a female donor with breast cancer. Some clones in this sample may be carry-over from other donors' samples.

This clonotype was seen ten or more times. This chain links TRBV7-2 with TRBJ2-7, with 7 nucleotides matching TRBD2. With V trimmed by 6 bases and J by 3 bases, 14 bases remained unmatched. The CDR3 loop spans 16 amino acids. Per germline, CDR1 SGHTA and CDR2 FQGNSA. The CDR3 is CASSRGIRGSIYEQYF. The CDR3 region has the DNA TGTGCCAGCAGTCGAGGGATTCGCGGGAGTATCTACGAGCAGTACTTC.

This clonotype was detected ten times or more. The V and J genes are TRBV5-8 and TRBJ1-4; D might be TRBD1 (5 bases). Germline V CDR1 and CDR2: SGHTS, YDEGEE. The CDR3 is 15 amino acids. The V and J ends lost 0 bases and 8 bases respectively, with 14 bases between them. CDR3 sequence: CASSLGPSGTEKLFF. As DNA, the CDR3 is TGTGCCAGCAGCTTGGGGCCTTCGGGGACCGAAAAACTGTTTTTT.

On this clonotype itself: The junction departs from the called germline gene at one end, perhaps through a read error. The CDR3 here is CASSHSRQGAAGNTIYF. The CDR3 nucleotides are TGTGCCAGCAGTCACTCGAGACAGGGGGCTGCTGGAAACACCATATATTTT. This chain joins TRBV6-5 and TRBJ1-3; 10 nucleotides line up with TRBD1. The CDR3 extends over 17 amino acids. Germline V gene lookup returns CDR1 MNHEY and CDR2 SVGAGI.

Notes on this clonotype: The germline gene is not matched at one end of the junction; a read error may be the cause. The chain has TRBV2 and TRBJ2-1; D remains unclear. The germline V gene has CDR1 SNHLY and CDR2 FYNNEI. The CDR3 has 14 amino acids. CDR3 nucleotides: TGTGCCAGCAGTGAAGCGGCAGCAGACAATGAGCGGTTCTTC. Translated: CASSEAAADNERFF.

As for this clonotype: Possible read error: a much larger clone is one base away. The chain has TRBV7-2 and TRBJ2-2; tentatively, D is TRBD1 or TRBD2 (5 bases each). The CDR3 consists of 15 residues. In germline, CDR1 is SGHTA, CDR2 FQGNSA. DNA for the CDR3: TGTGCCAGCAGATATCGGGACGGGCGGACCGGGGAGCTGCTTTTT. Translated: CASRYRDGRTGELLF.